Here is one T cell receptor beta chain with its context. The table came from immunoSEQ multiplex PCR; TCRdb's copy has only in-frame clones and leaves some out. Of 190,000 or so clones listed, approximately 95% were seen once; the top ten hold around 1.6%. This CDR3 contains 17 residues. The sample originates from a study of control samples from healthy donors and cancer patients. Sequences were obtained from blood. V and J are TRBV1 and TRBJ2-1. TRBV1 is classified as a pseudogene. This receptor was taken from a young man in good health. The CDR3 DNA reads TGCACCAGCAGCCAACCACGGACGTGTGAGGCTTACAATGAGCAGTTCTTC. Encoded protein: CTSSQPRTCEAYNEQFF.